This T cell receptor beta chain came from a study of T cells in women clearing cervical HPV infection. Across the study: Cases: HPV16-related CIN3 or worse on histology, 2 invasive cancers. HLA type could not be excluded as a confounder.

In regard to this clone: What it recognizes is unknown. The read comes to an end 3 residues before the CDR3 does, leaving the germline J gene to fill in the end.

Trimming pared 6 bases from V and 6 bases from J, leaving 22 bases between. Per germline, CDR1 MDHEN and CDR2 SYDVKM. CDR3 length: 16 amino acids. Assay used: immunoSEQ multiplex PCR; TCRdb lists only in-frame clones, some missing. The sample data list under 50,000 clones. The study, taken as a whole, reports: Cases carried less TRBV6-7 than controls: approximately 0.1% versus 0.16%. Timing of associations relative to infection is unclear; T-cell subsets were not isolated.

Sample: blood buffy coat. The clonotype originates from a woman aged 18 to 75 with a cervical HPV16 infection that either progressed to CIN3+ or cleared (not recorded which). This chain links TRBV28 with TRBJ2-3, with D possibly TRBD1 on 7 matching bases. The CDR3 reads CASREMEGASVDTQYF. Partial CDR3 DNA: TGTGCCAGCAGGGAAATGGAGGGGGCTAGCGTTGATACG.